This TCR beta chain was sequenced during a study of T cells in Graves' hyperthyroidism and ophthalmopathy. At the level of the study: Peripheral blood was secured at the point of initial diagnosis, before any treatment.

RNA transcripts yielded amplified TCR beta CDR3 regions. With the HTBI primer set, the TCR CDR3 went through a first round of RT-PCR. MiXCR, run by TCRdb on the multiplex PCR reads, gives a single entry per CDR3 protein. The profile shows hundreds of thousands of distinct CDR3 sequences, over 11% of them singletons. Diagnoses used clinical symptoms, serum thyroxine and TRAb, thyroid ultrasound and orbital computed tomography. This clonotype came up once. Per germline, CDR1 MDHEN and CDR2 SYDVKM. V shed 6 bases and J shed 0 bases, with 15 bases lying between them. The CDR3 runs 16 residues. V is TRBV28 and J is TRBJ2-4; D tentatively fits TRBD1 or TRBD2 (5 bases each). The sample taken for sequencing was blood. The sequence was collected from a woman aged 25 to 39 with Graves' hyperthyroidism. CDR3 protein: CASSEGLALAKNIQYF. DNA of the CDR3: TGTGCCAGCAGCGAGGGGCTTGCCCTAGCCAAAAACATTCAGTACTTC.